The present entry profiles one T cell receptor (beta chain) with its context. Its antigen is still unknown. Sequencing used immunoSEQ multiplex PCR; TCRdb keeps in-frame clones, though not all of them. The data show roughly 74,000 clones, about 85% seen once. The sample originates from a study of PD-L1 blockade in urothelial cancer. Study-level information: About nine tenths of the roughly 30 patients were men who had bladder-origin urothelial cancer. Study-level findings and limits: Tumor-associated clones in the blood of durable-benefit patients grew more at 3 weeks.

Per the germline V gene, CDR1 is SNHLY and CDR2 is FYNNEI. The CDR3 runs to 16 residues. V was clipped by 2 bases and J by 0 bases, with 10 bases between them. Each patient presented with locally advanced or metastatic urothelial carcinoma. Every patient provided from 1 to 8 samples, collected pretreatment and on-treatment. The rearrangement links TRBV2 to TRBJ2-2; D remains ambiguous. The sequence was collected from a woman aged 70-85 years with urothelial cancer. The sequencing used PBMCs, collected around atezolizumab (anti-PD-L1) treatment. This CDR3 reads CASSEFLSANTGELFF. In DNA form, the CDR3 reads TGTGCCAGCAGTGAATTCCTCTCTGCGAACACCGGGGAGCTGTTTTTT. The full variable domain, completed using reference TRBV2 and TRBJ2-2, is EPEVTQTPSHQVTQMGQEVILRCVPISNHLYFYWYRQILGQKVEFLVSFYNNEISEKSEIFDDQFSVERPDGSNFTLKIRSTKLEDSAMYFCASSEFLSANTGELFFGEGSRLTVL.